The rows below give T cell receptor beta chains drawn from one sample of a study of metastatic and nonmetastatic thyroid tumors. TCRdb re-called the PCR reads via MiXCR. The data show approximately 17,000 clones, with around 30% seen just once and around 15% held by the top ten. The specimen was tumor tissue. The receptors stem from a female donor with papillary thyroid cancer or a benign thyroid nodule (not recorded which). Some clones in this sample may be carry-over from other donors' samples. CDR3s include the opening cysteine and the closing phenylalanine or tryptophan. The order of the fields is V gene, J gene, D gene, clone size, CDR3 protein, CDR3 DNA. D genes are given only for firm matches. Where a row states a size, it is once, few, many or the class of an expanded clone; other rows omit it.

v_gene: TRBV28; j_gene: TRBJ2-7; d_gene: -; abundance: -; CDR3aa: CASSPTLHEQYF; CDR3nt: TGTGCCAGCAGCCCCACCCTTCACGAGCAGTACTTC
v_gene: TRBV6-1; j_gene: TRBJ1-1; d_gene: TRBD1; abundance: -; CDR3aa: CASSLQGADTEAFF; CDR3nt: TGTGCCAGCAGTCTACAGGGGGCGGACACTGAAGCTTTCTTT
v_gene: TRBV3-1; j_gene: TRBJ2-5; d_gene: -; abundance: -; CDR3aa: CASSQPPGAARRMAQYF; CDR3nt: TGTGCCAGCAGCCAACCTCCGGGTGCGGCCCGTCGTATGGCCCAGTACTTC
v_gene: TRBV5-1; j_gene: TRBJ2-5; d_gene: -; abundance: -; CDR3aa: CASSFNGQSQETQYF; CDR3nt: TGCGCCAGCAGCTTCAACGGCCAGAGCCAAGAGACCCAGTACTTC
v_gene: TRBV24-1; j_gene: TRBJ2-1; d_gene: TRBD1; abundance: few; CDR3aa: CATSDSDRGGFNEQFF; CDR3nt: TGTGCCACCAGTGATTCGGACAGGGGGGGTTTCAATGAGCAGTTCTTC
v_gene: TRBV15; j_gene: TRBJ1-2; d_gene: -; abundance: medium-sized; CDR3aa: CATSRGGDGYTF; CDR3nt: TGTGCCACCAGCAGAGGGGGGGATGGCTACACCTTC
v_gene: TRBV6-1; j_gene: TRBJ1-1; d_gene: -; abundance: many; CDR3aa: CASSETLNTEAFF; CDR3nt: TGTGCCAGCAGTGAAACCCTGAACACTGAAGCTTTCTTT
v_gene: TRBV6-1; j_gene: TRBJ2-3; d_gene: -; abundance: many; CDR3aa: CASSPVGRPSTDTQYF; CDR3nt: TGTGCCAGCAGTCCGGTCGGGAGACCTAGCACAGATACGCAGTATTTT
v_gene: TRBV6-1; j_gene: TRBJ2-1; d_gene: TRBD2; abundance: many; CDR3aa: CASSKGGTSGSLGQFF; CDR3nt: TGTGCCAGCTCCAAGGGGGGGACTAGCGGGAGTTTGGGGCAGTTCTTC
v_gene: TRBV19; j_gene: TRBJ2-7; d_gene: TRBD2; abundance: medium-sized; CDR3aa: CASSIPGLAGEQYF; CDR3nt: TGTGCCAGTAGTATCCCGGGACTAGCCGGCGAGCAGTACTTC
v_gene: TRBV9; j_gene: TRBJ1-3; d_gene: -; abundance: -; CDR3aa: CASIGGSGNTIYF; CDR3nt: TGTGCCAGCATTGGGGGCTCTGGAAACACCATATATTTT
v_gene: TRBV3-1; j_gene: TRBJ2-5; d_gene: -; abundance: many; CDR3aa: CASSPGVKETQYF; CDR3nt: TGTGCCAGCAGCCCCGGGGTAAAAGAGACCCAGTACTTC
v_gene: TRBV6-1; j_gene: TRBJ1-1; d_gene: -; abundance: -; CDR3aa: CASSSLTVNTEAFF; CDR3nt: TGTGCCAGCAGTTCCCTAACAGTGAACACTGAAGCTTTCTTT
v_gene: TRBV7-2; j_gene: TRBJ2-1; d_gene: TRBD2; abundance: medium-sized; CDR3aa: CASSLGGSYNEQFF; CDR3nt: TGTGCCAGCAGCTTGGGGGGGTCCTACAATGAGCAGTTCTTC
v_gene: TRBV27; j_gene: TRBJ2-7; d_gene: -; abundance: medium-sized; CDR3aa: CASSPGGPLTEQYF; CDR3nt: TGTGCCAGCAGTCCCGGGGGCCCCCTGACTGAGCAGTACTTC
v_gene: TRBV27; j_gene: TRBJ2-3; d_gene: TRBD2; abundance: -; CDR3aa: CASSLWRGLAGVSFTDTQYF; CDR3nt: TGTGCCAGCAGTTTATGGAGGGGACTAGCGGGAGTTTCCTTCACAGATACGCAGTATTTT
v_gene: TRBV6-5; j_gene: TRBJ2-1; d_gene: -; abundance: -; CDR3aa: CASSYRQVVGGPYNEQFF; CDR3nt: TGTGCCAGCAGTTACCGACAGGTCGTTGGGGGCCCCTACAATGAGCAGTTCTTC
v_gene: TRBV6-5; j_gene: TRBJ1-1; d_gene: TRBD1; abundance: few; CDR3aa: CASSYSSGQGARSEAFF; CDR3nt: TGTGCCAGCAGTTACTCGAGCGGGCAGGGGGCGAGATCTGAAGCTTTCTTT
v_gene: TRBV27; j_gene: TRBJ1-1; d_gene: -; abundance: medium-sized; CDR3aa: CASSLSVMNTEAFF; CDR3nt: TGTGCCAGCAGTTTATCGGTGATGAACACTGAAGCTTTCTTT
v_gene: TRBV28; j_gene: TRBJ2-2; d_gene: TRBD2; abundance: few; CDR3aa: CASSLAGVVFVTGELFF; CDR3nt: TGTGCCAGCAGTCTAGCGGGAGTAGTCTTTGTTACCGGGGAGCTGTTTTTT
v_gene: TRBV14; j_gene: TRBJ2-2; d_gene: TRBD2; abundance: many; CDR3aa: CASSQESAGGPSGELFF; CDR3nt: TGTGCCAGCAGCCAAGAATCGGCGGGAGGGCCTTCCGGGGAGCTGTTTTTT
v_gene: TRBV7-2; j_gene: TRBJ2-7; d_gene: TRBD1; abundance: -; CDR3aa: CASSKTSGQGYEQYF; CDR3nt: TGTGCCAGCAGCAAAACCTCGGGACAGGGGTACGAGCAGTACTTC
v_gene: TRBV30; j_gene: TRBJ1-6; d_gene: -; abundance: -; CDR3aa: CAWSVWRGSYNSPLHF; CDR3nt: TGTGCCTGGAGTGTATGGAGGGGCTCCTATAATTCACCCCTCCACTTT
v_gene: TRBV11-3; j_gene: TRBJ2-7; d_gene: -; abundance: -; CDR3aa: CASSSANGEQYF; CDR3nt: TGTGCCAGCAGCTCCGCCAATGGCGAGCAGTACTTC
v_gene: TRBV18; j_gene: TRBJ2-3; d_gene: TRBD2; abundance: -; CDR3aa: CASSPGTSGTDTQYF; CDR3nt: TGTGCCAGCTCACCGGGGACTAGCGGGACAGATACGCAGTATTTT
v_gene: TRBV7-2; j_gene: TRBJ2-5; d_gene: -; abundance: -; CDR3aa: CASSLQGGTGSETQYF; CDR3nt: TGTGCCAGCAGCTTACAGGGGGGGACGGGATCGGAGACCCAGTACTTC
v_gene: TRBV11-1; j_gene: TRBJ1-1; d_gene: TRBD1; abundance: many; CDR3aa: CASSLGTEHTEAFF; CDR3nt: TGTGCCAGCAGCCTCGGGACAGAACACACTGAAGCTTTCTTT
v_gene: TRBV3-1; j_gene: TRBJ2-7; d_gene: TRBD1; abundance: -; CDR3aa: CASSRIGTGSSYEQYF; CDR3nt: TGTGCCAGCAGCCGAATCGGGACAGGAAGCTCCTACGAGCAGTACTTC
v_gene: TRBV5-4; j_gene: TRBJ1-3; d_gene: -; abundance: many; CDR3aa: CASSLGQADSGNTIYF; CDR3nt: TGTGCCAGCAGCTTGGGACAGGCCGACTCTGGAAACACCATATATTTT
v_gene: TRBV6-2/TRBV6-3; j_gene: TRBJ1-2; d_gene: -; abundance: -; CDR3aa: CASRMEGAYGYTF; CDR3nt: TGTGCCAGCAGGATGGAGGGAGCCTATGGCTACACCTTC
v_gene: TRBV11-3; j_gene: TRBJ2-3; d_gene: -; abundance: -; CDR3aa: CASIPRGSTDTQYF; CDR3nt: TGTGCCAGCATTCCAAGGGGGAGCACAGATACGCAGTATTTT
v_gene: TRBV20-1; j_gene: TRBJ2-1; d_gene: -; abundance: -; CDR3aa: CSARYGSTYNEQFF; CDR3nt: TGCAGTGCTAGGTACGGGTCTACCTACAATGAGCAGTTCTTC
v_gene: TRBV5-5; j_gene: TRBJ1-4; d_gene: -; abundance: many; CDR3aa: CASSFEFATNEKLFF; CDR3nt: TGTGCCAGCAGCTTCGAGTTCGCAACTAATGAAAAACTGTTTTTT
v_gene: TRBV6-5; j_gene: TRBJ2-3; d_gene: -; abundance: -; CDR3aa: CASSYRPGQPSTDTQYF; CDR3nt: TGTGCCAGCAGTTATAGACCGGGACAACCTAGCACAGATACGCAGTACTTT
v_gene: TRBV6-1; j_gene: TRBJ2-3; d_gene: -; abundance: few; CDR3aa: CASSEIPLRDTDTQYF; CDR3nt: TGTGCCAGCAGTGAAATCCCCTTGAGGGACACAGATACGCAGTATTTT
v_gene: TRBV20-1; j_gene: TRBJ2-7; d_gene: -; abundance: -; CDR3aa: CSARGTTYEQYF; CDR3nt: TGCAGTGCTAGAGGGACAACCTACGAGCAGTACTTC
v_gene: TRBV15; j_gene: TRBJ1-1; d_gene: -; abundance: -; CDR3aa: CATSVSQGNTEAFF; CDR3nt: TGTGCCACCAGCGTTTCCCAGGGGAACACTGAAGCTTTCTTT
v_gene: TRBV28; j_gene: TRBJ2-5; d_gene: -; abundance: many; CDR3aa: CASIGRVETQYF; CDR3nt: TGTGCCAGCATCGGGAGAGTAGAGACCCAGTACTTC
v_gene: TRBV19; j_gene: TRBJ1-1; d_gene: -; abundance: -; CDR3aa: CASNRPGYLNTEAFF; CDR3nt: TGTGCCAGTAATCGTCCGGGATACTTAAACACTGAAGCTTTCTTT